Presented here are 18 T cell receptor beta chains from one specimen sequenced in a study of T cell repertoires in cytomegalovirus infection. TCRdb independently ran MiXCR on the reads; one entry per CDR3 protein. The sample consists of some 560,000 distinct CDR3 sequences, roughly 42% of them appearing once. Their antigen targets remain unknown. The starting material was cultured PBMCs, obtained from culture after CMV antigen stimulation. These receptors were obtained from a human donor in good health (CMV status not recorded). Some clones in this sample may be carry-over from other donors' samples.

V usage is TRBV7-9 and J usage is TRBJ2-5, with TRBD2 matching 7 bases. This CDR3 is 15 amino acids long. V was clipped by 5 bases and J by 3 bases; unmatched bases: 9. Germline V lookup: CDR1 SEHNR, CDR2 FQNEAQ (reference sequence). CDR3 in amino acids: CASSGPRGSEETQYF. CDR3 coding DNA: TGTGCCAGCAGCGGCCCGCGGGGGTCGGAAGAGACCCAGTACTTC. Full variable domain (outside the CDR3, taken from reference TRBV7-9 and TRBJ2-5): DTGVSQNPRHKITKRGQNVTFRCDPISEHNRLYWYRQTLGQGPEFLTYFQNEAQLEKSRLLSDRFSAERPKGSFSTLEIQRTEQGDSAMYLCASSGPRGSEETQYFGPGTRLLVL.

This clonotype was seen a few times. The V gene is TRBV27, the J gene TRBJ2-2; 7 bases map to TRBD1. CDR1 and CDR2 (germline): MNHEY, SMNVEV (reference sequence). The CDR3 spans 17 residues. Trimming cost V 4 bases and J 3 bases; bases outside gene matches: 11. The DNA for the CDR3 is TGTGCCAGCAGTTCACTTACCGGGACAGCTTACACCGGGGAGCTGTTTTTT. Residues: CASSSLTGTAYTGELFF.

In this sample, this clonotype turned up a few times. The rearrangement links TRBV7-6 to TRBJ2-7, with D perhaps TRBD1 (6 bases). CDR1 and CDR2 (germline): SGHVS, FNYEAQ. V lost 5 bases, J lost 0 bases, and 8 bases lay in between. This CDR3 is built from 13 residues. The CDR3 coding sequence is TGTGCCAGCAGCCAGGGGCCCTCCTACGAGCAGTACTTC. This translates into CASSQGPSYEQYF.

A few counts support this clonotype. CDR3 residues: CASRPGTSGQFF. Here the CDR3 DNA reads TGTGCCAGCAGACCAGGGACTAGCGGGCAGTTCTTC. V usage is TRBV6-1 and J usage is TRBJ2-1; TRBD2 matches 11 bases. J gave up 12 bases and V 6 bases, and 4 bases lay outside the gene matches. The CDR3 has 12 amino acids. Germline V CDR1 and CDR2: MNHNS, SASEGT.

The rearrangement links TRBV19 to TRBJ1-6; D might be TRBD1 (5 bases). Trimming cost V 3 bases and J 7 bases, with 13 bases left between them. This CDR3 contains 15 residues. Germline V CDR1 and CDR2: LNHDA, SQIVND (reference sequence). The CDR3 DNA reads as TGTGCCAGTAGTATTCAGGGCAGGACAAATTCACCCCTCCACTTT. It codes for CASSIQGRTNSPLHF. Supplemented by reference TRBV19 and TRBJ1-6, the full variable domain reads DGGITQSPKYLFRKEGQNVTLSCEQNLNHDAMYWYRQDPGQGLRLIYYSQIVNDFQKGDIAEGYSVSREKKESFPLTVTSAQKNPTAFYLCASSIQGRTNSPLHFGNGTRLTVT.

V and J are TRBV10-3 and TRBJ2-1, with 12 nucleotides matching TRBD2. Germline trimming cut 7 bases from V and 9 bases from J; bases unmatched to any gene: 19. From germline, CDR1 is ENHRY and CDR2 SYGVKD. The CDR3 is made up of 18 amino acids. CDR3 region: CAIIDPTWRLAGASEQFF. As DNA, the CDR3 is TGTGCCATCATTGACCCGACCTGGAGACTAGCGGGAGCTTCTGAGCAGTTCTTC.

V gene TRBV15 combines with J gene TRBJ1-6; the match to TRBD1 covers 9 bases. J was trimmed by 7 bases and V by 0 bases; bases with no gene match: 1. Germline CDR1 reads LNHNV; CDR2 reads YYDKDF (reference sequence). The CDR3 consists of 15 residues. The CDR3 nucleotides read TGTGCCACCAGCAGAGAGGGGACAGGGAATTCACCCCTCCACTTT. Translated, it gives CATSREGTGNSPLHF. The entire variable domain, with the rest obtained from reference TRBV15 and TRBJ1-6, is as follows: DAMVIQNPRYQVTQFGKPVTLSCSQTLNHNVMYWYQQKSSQAPKLLFHYYDKDFNNEADTPDNFQSRRPNTSFCFLDIRSPGLGDTAMYLCATSREGTGNSPLHFGNGTRLTVT.

This clonotype came up many times. The V call is TRBV7-2, the J call TRBJ2-7, with D possibly being TRBD1 (6 bases). Germline V lookup: CDR1 SGHTA, CDR2 FQGNSA. The CDR3 length is 12 residues. Trimming removed 3 bases from V and 6 bases from J, with 9 bases in between. The CDR3 protein is CASSLKQGEQYF. CDR3 sequence (DNA): TGTGCCAGCAGCTTGAAACAGGGCGAGCAGTACTTC.

This clonotype was observed a handful of times. The chain links TRBV7-2 to TRBJ2-1, with 14 bases aligning to TRBD2. The CDR3 is 18 amino acids. The V and J ends lost 4 bases and 2 bases, in that order; junction bases with no gene match: 7. Germline assignment: CDR1 SGHTA and CDR2 FQGNSA. In DNA, the CDR3 is TGTGCCAGCAGCTCGCCGACTAGCGGGGGGGGCCCCTACAATGAGCAGTTCTTC. Its translation: CASSSPTSGGGPYNEQFF.

This chain joins TRBV7-9 and TRBJ1-6; tentative D call: TRBD1 (5 bases). The CDR3 extends over 14 amino acids. Trimming shortened V by 10 bases and J by 1 base, and 11 bases separated the two germline ends. Germline CDR1 SEHNR, CDR2 FQNEAQ (reference sequence). CDR3 loop: CATRGVSYNSPLHF. For the CDR3, the DNA is TGTGCCACCCGAGGGGTTTCCTATAATTCACCCCTCCACTTT.

V is TRBV19 and J is TRBJ1-1; the D is unclear. The CDR3 has 11 residues. Trimming removed 7 bases from V and 5 bases from J, with 8 bases in between. Germline lookup yields CDR1 LNHDA and CDR2 SQIVND (reference sequence). The CDR3 region has the DNA TGTGCCAGTATTCTGGGGACTGAAGCTTTCTTT. Translating it yields CASILGTEAFF.

V gene TRBV24-1 combines with J gene TRBJ1-5, with D uncertain. The CDR3 consists of 11 residues. The V gene lost 8 bases and the J gene lost 5 bases, with 6 bases spanning the gap. Germline CDR1 KGHDR, CDR2 SFDVKD. The DNA for the CDR3 is TGTGCCACCATAGGGTATCAGCCCCAGCATTTT. This encodes CATIGYQPQHF.

The V and J genes are TRBV7-4 and TRBJ2-5; D call uncertain. The length of the CDR3 is 15 residues. Germline V gives CDR1 SGHVT, CDR2 SQSDAQ. V lost 2 bases to trimming and J lost 4 bases, with 14 bases between them. CDR3 amino acids: CASSLSRVIGETQYF. DNA of the CDR3: TGTGCCAGCAGCTTATCCCGGGTCATCGGAGAGACCCAGTACTTC.

The V and J genes are TRBV7-8 and TRBJ2-3, with D possibly called TRBD1 or TRBD2 (6 bases each). Trimming removed 7 bases at V and 6 bases at J, with 17 bases between. CDR1 and CDR2 (germline): SGHVS, FQNEAQ. The CDR3 has 14 residues. CDR3 nucleotide sequence: TGTGCCAGCACCGACAGGCGGGGCAGGGATACGCAGTATTTT. The encoded protein is CASTDRRGRDTQYF.

In its sample, this clonotype was seen a few times. The genes are TRBV6-5 and TRBJ1-2; D gene unclear. This CDR3 is 14 amino acids long. V lost 5 bases and J lost 3, with 13 bases in between. CDR1 MNHEY and CDR2 SVGAGI come from the germline V gene. The CDR3 sequence is CASSPQPRDYGYTF. The CDR3 nucleotides are TGTGCCAGCAGTCCCCAGCCGAGGGACTATGGCTACACCTTC.

This clonotype was picked up a small number of times. This rearrangement joins TRBV7-2 to TRBJ2-7; 8 bases map to TRBD2. CDR3 length: 14 amino acids. Germline CDR1 is SGHTA and CDR2 is FQGNSA. After removal of 7 bases from V and 5 bases from J, the junction contained 10 bases not matched to a gene. Written as DNA, the CDR3 is TGTGCCAGCATTCCAGCGGGAGCAAACCACGAGCAGTACTTC. This sequence encodes CASIPAGANHEQYF.

This clonotype showed up many times. The chain is built from TRBV7-2 and TRBJ2-7; no firm D call. CDR1 SGHTA and CDR2 FQGNSA come from the germline V gene. Trimming shortened V by 5 bases and J by 4 bases, and 9 bases separated the two germline ends. The CDR3 is made up of 12 amino acids. For the CDR3, the DNA is TGTGCCAGCAGCACCCGCGGATACGAGCAGTACTTC. This codes for CASSTRGYEQYF.

The chain employs TRBV19 and TRBJ2-2; no clear D. The V end was cut by 5 bases, the J end by 0 bases, with 19 bases between. This CDR3 is built from 18 residues. Germline V gene sequence: CDR1 LNHDA, CDR2 SQIVND (reference sequence). CDR3: CASSGALGRNSNTGELFF. The CDR3 nucleotides read TGTGCCAGTAGTGGAGCGCTTGGGCGGAATTCGAACACCGGGGAGCTGTTTTTT.